Presented here are 24 T cell receptor beta chains from one specimen sequenced in a study of beta chain features in type 1 diabetes. Sequencing targeted expressed TCRB transcripts, as all isolated RNA had been reverse transcribed. Here immunoSEQ multiplex PCR was the method, and the copy in TCRdb shows in-frame clones only, minus some. The top ten clones hold around 2.1% of a sample with 160,000 or so clones, 11% of them seen once. Sequencing was done on a sample of central memory CD4+ T cells from blood. The source is a man aged 18 to 30 in good health.

At least ten counts were recorded for this clone. V gene TRBV29-1 combines with J gene TRBJ1-5, with TRBD1 as a possible D gene (5 bases). The CDR3 extends over 12 amino acids. Germline V gives CDR1 SQVTM, CDR2 ANQGSEA. V shed 6 bases and J shed 6 bases, with 12 bases lying between them. The CDR3 DNA follows: TGCAGCGTCGGGGCAGGCCGTCAGCCCCAGCATTTT. Protein product: CSVGAGRQPQHF.

This clone was seen many times. The V and J genes are TRBV9 and TRBJ1-4; D is unclear. Trimming removed 2 bases at V and 2 bases at J, with 10 bases between. CDR1 is SGDLS and CDR2 is YYNGEE in the germline V gene. The CDR3 consists of 15 residues. This chain's CDR3 is CASSVEWGTNEKLFF. The CDR3 region has the DNA TGTGCCAGCAGCGTTGAATGGGGTACTAATGAAAAACTGTTTTTT.

This clone was detected only a few times. For the CDR3, the DNA is TGTGCCAGCAGCCCCGGGGACAGGGACTACAATGAGCAGTTCTTC. Translated: CASSPGDRDYNEQFF. V gene TRBV9 combines with J gene TRBJ2-1; 9 nucleotides match TRBD1. The ends lost 4 bases at V and 3 bases at J; junction bases unmatched: 5. This CDR3 has 15 residues. Germline-derived CDR1 and CDR2 are SGDLS and YYNGEE.

This clone occurred a few times. A read error may produce the germline difference seen at one junction end. The J gene is TRBJ2-1, the V gene TRBV6-5, with 9 bases lining up with TRBD2. The CDR3 contains 15 residues. Germline V gene sequence: CDR1 MNHEY, CDR2 SVGAGI. The CDR3 reads CQGGTARLAVNEQFF. CDR3 bases: TGCCAAGGAGGGACAGCCCGACTAGCGGTCAATGAGCAGTTCTTC.

This chain joins TRBV7-2 and TRBJ1-3, with a weak D call TRBD1 (5 bases). This CDR3 has 13 amino acids. V lost 4 bases, J lost 7 bases, and 11 bases lay in between. The germline CDR1 and CDR2 sequences are SGHTA and FQGNSA. For the CDR3, the DNA is TGTGCCAGCAGCTCGTACGAGGGGAACACCATATATTTT. Its protein is CASSSYEGNTIYF.

This clone was counted a few times. The gene calls are TRBV29-1 and TRBJ2-1; D may be TRBD2 (6 bases). The CDR3 length is 15 residues. Germline-derived CDR1 and CDR2 are SQVTM and ANQGSEA. Trimming shortened V by 4 bases and J by 8 bases, and 21 bases separated the two germline ends. The CDR3 sequence is CSVGVAVALRDEQFF. CDR3 DNA sequence: TGCAGCGTTGGTGTAGCGGTTGCTCTTAGGGATGAGCAGTTCTTC.

The genes are TRBV9 and TRBJ2-1, with a possible D match to TRBD2 (6 bases). V was clipped by 0 bases and J by 4 bases, with 14 bases between them. Germline lookup yields CDR1 SGDLS and CDR2 YYNGEE. The CDR3 length is 16 residues. CDR3 bases: TGTGCCAGCAGCGTAGTGGGTAGCGGTGTTTACAATGAGCAGTTCTTC. It encodes CASSVVGSGVYNEQFF.

The chain employs TRBV29-1 and TRBJ2-2; D unclear. Between the trimmed V and J ends, which lost 3 bases and 2 bases, there was a span of 10 bases. This CDR3 region has 14 residues. Germline V gives CDR1 SQVTM, CDR2 ANQGSEA. The CDR3 sequence: CSVEQSPNTGELFF. For the CDR3, the DNA is TGCAGCGTTGAGCAGTCCCCCAACACCGGGGAGCTGTTTTTT.

This clone was counted a few times. The chain couples TRBV30 to TRBJ1-3; D may be TRBD1 (6 bases). This CDR3 spans 15 amino acids. Between the trimmed V and J ends, which lost 3 bases and 4 bases, there was a span of 16 bases. Germline V CDR1 and CDR2: GTSNPN, SVGIG (reference sequence). As DNA, the CDR3 is TGTGCCTGGAGGGAAAAGGGGGGGACCGGAAACACCATATATTTT. The encoded protein is CAWREKGGTGNTIYF.

The CDR3 nucleotides read TGTGCCAGCAGCTTCGAAGGGACCAACGTCCTGACTTTC. Its translation is CASSFEGTNVLTF. V and J are TRBV11-2 and TRBJ2-6; D remains ambiguous. Germline-derived CDR1 and CDR2 are SGHAT and FQNNGV. This CDR3 is 13 amino acids long. Trimming removed 3 bases from V and 8 bases from J, with 8 bases in between. Based on the CDR3 plus reference TRBV11-2 and TRBJ2-6, the full variable domain is EAGVAQSPRYKIIEKRQSVAFWCNPISGHATLYWYQQILGQGPKLLIQFQNNGVVDDSQLPKDRFSAERLKGVDSTLKIQPAKLEDSAVYLCASSFEGTNVLTFGAGSRLTVL.

This clone was seen more than once but under ten times. At one boundary the junction diverges from the germline segment, which might be a read error. The chain's CDR3 is CASSLSECDF. CDR3 DNA: TGTGCCAGCAGTTTATCAGAATGCGATTTT. The rearrangement joins TRBV27 to TRBJ1-3; D uncertain. Germline values: CDR1 MNHEY, CDR2 SMNVEV (reference sequence). The CDR3 loop spans 10 amino acids.

The chain combines TRBV18 with TRBJ1-2; D is uncertain. Per the germline V gene, CDR1 is KGHSH and CDR2 is LQKENI. The CDR3 is 12 amino acids. With 4 bases removed from V and 5 bases from J, the gap between germline ends came to 8 bases. The CDR3 loop is CASSRPQYGYTF. CDR3 sequence (DNA): TGTGCCAGCTCACGACCTCAGTATGGCTACACCTTC.

This clone was recorded a few times. This chain connects TRBV7-2 to TRBJ1-2, with D possibly TRBD1 on 5 matching bases. This CDR3 is built from 14 residues. Deletions cut 5 bases from V and 6 bases from J, with 16 bases between. The germline gives CDR1 SGHTA, CDR2 FQGNSA. The CDR3 loop reads CASSPGRKGDGYTF. The CDR3 nucleotides are TGTGCCAGCAGCCCGGGACGGAAAGGTGATGGCTACACCTTC.

This clone was seen at least ten times. The genes are TRBV15 and TRBJ1-4; no reliable D call. This CDR3 is built from 14 residues. Trimming pared 1 base from V and 4 bases from J, leaving 7 bases between. Looked up from germline, CDR1 is LNHNV and CDR2 is YYDKDF (reference sequence). The chain's CDR3 is CATSRVGLNEKLFF. In DNA form, the CDR3 reads TGTGCCACCAGCAGAGTAGGTCTTAATGAAAAACTGTTTTTT.

The rearrangement uses TRBV9 and TRBJ2-7, with 8 bases that match TRBD1. Germline CDR1 SGDLS, CDR2 YYNGEE. V was clipped by 6 bases and J by 2 bases; unmatched bases: 7. The CDR3 covers 14 residues. CDR3 sequence: CASTETDRAYEQYF. The CDR3 DNA sequence: TGTGCCAGCACTGAAACGGACAGGGCCTACGAGCAGTACTTC.

This clone was seen a handful of times. The J gene is TRBJ2-2, the V gene TRBV7-3, with 7 nucleotides matching TRBD2. V dropped 2 bases and J dropped 6; count of bases not matched to a gene: 9. The CDR3 extends over 16 amino acids. Germline CDR1 reads SGHTA; CDR2 reads FQGTGA. CDR3 residues: CASSLGLRTRAGELFF. In DNA, the CDR3 is TGTGCCAGCAGCTTAGGGTTGCGGACTAGGGCCGGGGAGCTGTTTTTT. Supplemented by reference TRBV7-3 and TRBJ2-2, the full variable domain reads GAGVSQTPSNKVTEKGKYVELRCDPISGHTALYWYRQSLGQGPEFLIYFQGTGAADDSGLPNDRFFAVRPEGSVSTLKIQRTERGDSAVYLCASSLGLRTRAGELFFGEGSRLTVL.

This clone was recorded a few times. The chain employs TRBV28 and TRBJ2-3, with TRBD1 matching 9 bases. V trimming: 6 bases; J trimming: 11 bases; junction bases outside the gene matches: 15. In germline, CDR1 is MDHEN, CDR2 SYDVKM. CDR3 size: 15 residues. The CDR3 DNA sequence: TGTGCCAGCAGCCCTATCAAACAGGGGGCGCGGAGGCAGTATTTT. It is translated as CASSPIKQGARRQYF.

CDR3 protein: CASSLRDSGRGTDTQYF. The DNA of the CDR3 is TGTGCCAGCAGCTTACGCGACTCGGGGAGAGGCACAGATACGCAGTATTTT. The chain couples TRBV11-1 to TRBJ2-3; maybe TRBD2 (5 bases). The CDR3 length is 17 residues. V was cut by 2 bases and J by 1 base, with 16 bases left in between. Germline V lookup: CDR1 SGHAT, CDR2 FQDESV (reference sequence).

The chain combines TRBV9 with TRBJ2-5; 11 bases fit TRBD2. The CDR3 has 18 residues. Germline V gene lookup returns CDR1 SGDLS and CDR2 YYNGEE. After removal of 4 bases from V and 0 bases from J, the junction contained 11 bases not matched to a gene. CDR3 bases: TGTGCCAGCAGCCAAGATCCGGCTAGCGGGGGGTACCAAGAGACCCAGTACTTC. This codes for CASSQDPASGGYQETQYF.

The genes are TRBV7-3 and TRBJ2-1, with 7 bases identical to TRBD1. Germline loops: CDR1 SGHTA, CDR2 FQGTGA. CDR3 length equals 15 residues. V was clipped by 3 bases and J by 5 bases; unmatched bases: 7. As DNA, the CDR3 is TGTGCCAGCAGCTTCGACAGGGCTGTGCACAATGAGCAGTTCTTC. Protein product: CASSFDRAVHNEQFF.

In this sample, this clone turned up a few times. This same CDR3 is encoded by further DNA sequences in the sample. Written as DNA, the CDR3 is TGTGCCAGCAGTTTAGAGACCCAGTACTTC. Translated, it gives CASSLETQYF. The chain combines TRBV28 with TRBJ2-5, with D uncertain. The germline gives CDR1 MDHEN, CDR2 SYDVKM. This CDR3 is built from 10 residues. The germline V and J ends were trimmed by 2 bases and 5 bases, with 0 bases remaining between them.

This clone was observed many times. The chain uses TRBV5-4 and TRBJ2-5; TRBD2 matches at 9 bases. The CDR3 is made up of 15 amino acids. The ends lost 6 bases at V and 5 bases at J; junction bases unmatched: 11. The germline CDR1 and CDR2 sequences are SGHNT and YYREEE (reference sequence). The CDR3, as DNA: TGTGCCAGCAACCCCACCGGCGGGAGGGGCGAGACCCAGTACTTC. Protein product: CASNPTGGRGETQYF.

The genes are TRBV18 and TRBJ2-7; 9 nucleotides agree with TRBD2. The trim removed 0 bases at V and 4 bases at J, leaving 4 bases unmatched. The CDR3 extends over 15 amino acids. Germline V gene lookup returns CDR1 KGHSH and CDR2 LQKENI. CDR3 nucleotide sequence: TGTGCCAGCTCACCACCGAGTAGCGGGGGATACGAGCAGTACTTC. Its protein is CASSPPSSGGYEQYF.

V is TRBV5-1 and J is TRBJ2-2, with 8 positions matching TRBD1. The CDR3 totals 14 residues. V dropped 4 bases and J dropped 6; count of bases not matched to a gene: 5. CDR1 and CDR2 (germline): SGHRS, YFSETQ. In nucleotides, the CDR3 is TGCGCCAGCAGCCGGACAGGGTTGCCCGGGGAGCTGTTTTTT. Translating gives CASSRTGLPGELFF.